The next 4 T cell receptor beta chains were all read from a single sample in a study of shared clonotypes between healthy human individuals. Clones were read by immunoSEQ multiplex PCR, and TCRdb kept only the in-frame ones, dropping some. The sample has roughly 1,000,000 clones; approximately 80% are singletons. The sample comprised memory CD4+ T cells from PBMCs. Subset specified: CD45RA-negative fraction. The receptor set was obtained from a man between 18 and 35 years old in good health. Some clones in this sample may be carry-over from other donors' samples.

This sequence joins TRBV28 and TRBJ1-5; D gene uncertain. The CDR3 contains 14 residues. Germline V gives CDR1 MDHEN, CDR2 SYDVKM. V lost 4 bases and J lost 6, with 13 bases in between. The CDR3 reads CASSSARRGQPQHF. The DNA of the CDR3 is TGTGCCAGCAGTTCCGCCAGGCGTGGTCAGCCCCAGCATTTT.

This clone was found a few times. The chain employs TRBV2 and TRBJ2-7; D possibly matches TRBD1 or TRBD2 (5 bases each). CDR1 and CDR2 from the germline V gene are SNHLY and FYNNEI. V lost 2 bases, J lost 5 bases, and 16 bases lay in between. The CDR3 runs to 15 residues. The CDR3 spells CASSETGTDDNEQYF. In nucleotides, the CDR3 is TGTGCCAGCAGTGAAACCGGGACGGATGACAACGAGCAGTACTTC. The whole variable domain, filled in from reference TRBV2 and TRBJ2-7, reads EPEVTQTPSHQVTQMGQEVILRCVPISNHLYFYWYRQILGQKVEFLVSFYNNEISEKSEIFDDQFSVERPDGSNFTLKIRSTKLEDSAMYFCASSETGTDDNEQYFGPGTRLTVT.

Regarding this clone: A far bigger clonotype differs at one base, so this is likely a read error. The chain uses TRBV28 and TRBJ1-1, with unresolved D. Germline lookup yields CDR1 MDHEN and CDR2 SYDVKM. This CDR3 has 11 amino acids. The CDR3 nucleotides read TGTGCCAGCAGAGTGAACGCTGAAGCTTTCTTT. Translation: CASRVNAEAFF. Together with reference TRBV28 and TRBJ1-1, the CDR3 gives the full variable domain: DVKVTQSSRYLVKRTGEKVFLECVQDMDHENMFWYRQDPGLGLRLIYFSYDVKMKEKGDIPEGYSVSREKKERFSLILESASTNQTSMYLCASRVNAEAFFGQGTRLTVV.

V is TRBV7-2 and J is TRBJ2-3; D remains unclear. CDR1 is SGHTA and CDR2 is FQGNSA in the germline V gene. The CDR3 totals 14 residues. Trimming removed 0 bases from V and 1 base from J, with 5 bases in between. The CDR3 DNA reads as TGTGCCAGCAGCTTAGCTCAGCGCACAGATACGCAGTATTTT. Its translation: CASSLAQRTDTQYF.